This T cell receptor (beta chain) was observed in a study of OX40 agonist ivuxolimab in advanced cancers. With V trimmed by 4 bases and J by 6 bases, 10 bases remained unmatched. The CDR3 is 15 amino acids. Germline V gives CDR1 SGHDN, CDR2 FVKESK. Profiled with immunoSEQ multiplex PCR; TCRdb holds only in-frame clones, not every one. The profile shows tens of thousands of clones, about 80% of them singletons. The chain recombines TRBV14 with TRBJ2-7, with 9 bases that match TRBD1. Specimen: CD4+ or CD8+ T cells sorted from blood, collected in a trial of the OX40 agonist ivuxolimab. This receptor was identified in an adult with an advanced solid tumor such as melanoma, head and neck, liver or kidney cancer. The DNA for the CDR3 is TGTGCCAGCAGCCCTCCCGGGGACAGGGTAGGCGAGCAGTACTTC. This translates into CASSPPGDRVGEQYF.